The clone carrying this T cell receptor beta chain was seen more than once but under ten times. Its antigen is unknown. The sample is drawn from a study of T cell repertoires in cytomegalovirus infection. Across the whole study: Shared public TCR beta signatures pointed to both CMV infection and a matching HLA type.

Germline V gene sequence: CDR1 LNHDA, CDR2 SQIVND (reference sequence). The CDR3 has 15 residues. V was trimmed by 1 base and J by 0 bases, leaving 7 bases between them. Broader study findings: Carriers of CMV and the relevant HLA type were discriminated by public TCR beta frequency. Clonotypes of TCR beta that were HLA-C-restricted and CMV-specific dominated the ex vivo response.

A single record per CDR3 protein comes from TCRdb applying MiXCR to the reads. The sample shows about 530,000 distinct CDR3 sequences, around 27% of them seen only once. Sequencing input: PBMCs. The gene calls are TRBV19 and TRBJ1-5; no firm D call. The TCR sequence derives from a human donor in good health (CMV status not recorded). Some clones in this sample may be carry-over from other donors' samples. The CDR3 reads CASSIGPGSNQPQHF. The CDR3 DNA reads as TGTGCCAGTAGTATAGGGCCTGGTAGCAATCAGCCCCAGCATTTT.